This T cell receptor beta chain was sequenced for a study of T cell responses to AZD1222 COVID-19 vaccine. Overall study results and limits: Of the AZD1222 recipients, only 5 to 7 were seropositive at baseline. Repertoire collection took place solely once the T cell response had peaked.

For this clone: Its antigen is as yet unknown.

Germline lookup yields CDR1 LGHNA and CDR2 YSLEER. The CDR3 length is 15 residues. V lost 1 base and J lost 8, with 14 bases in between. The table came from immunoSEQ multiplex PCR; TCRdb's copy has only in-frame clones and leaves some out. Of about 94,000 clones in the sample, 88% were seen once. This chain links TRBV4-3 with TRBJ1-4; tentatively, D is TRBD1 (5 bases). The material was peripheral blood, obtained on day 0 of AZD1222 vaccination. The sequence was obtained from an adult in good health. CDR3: CASSQGGQGWEKLFF. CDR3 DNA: TGCGCCAGCAGCCAAGGAGGCCAGGGATGGGAAAAACTGTTTTTT.